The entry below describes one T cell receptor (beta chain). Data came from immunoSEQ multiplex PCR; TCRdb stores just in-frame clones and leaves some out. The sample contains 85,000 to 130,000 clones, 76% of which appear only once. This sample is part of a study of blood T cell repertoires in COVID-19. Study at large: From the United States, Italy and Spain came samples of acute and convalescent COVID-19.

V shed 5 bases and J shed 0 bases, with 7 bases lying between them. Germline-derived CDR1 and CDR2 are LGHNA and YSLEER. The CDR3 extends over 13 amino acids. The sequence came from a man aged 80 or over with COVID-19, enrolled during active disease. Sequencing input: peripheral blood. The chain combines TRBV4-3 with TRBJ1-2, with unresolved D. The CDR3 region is CASSVGSNYGYTF. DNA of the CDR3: TGCGCCAGCAGCGTCGGGTCTAACTATGGCTACACCTTC.